A single TCR beta chain is shown here with its context. Its specificity is unknown. The V gene end was trimmed by 3 bases and the J gene end by 2 bases; junction bases not matched to a gene: 12. Germline V gene lookup returns CDR1 SGHRS and CDR2 YFSETQ. The CDR3 totals 17 residues. This cohort consisted of healthy bone marrow donors. This sample was included in a study of cytomegalovirus exposure and HLA in healthy donors. PCR involved 60 Vbeta and 13 Jbeta primers. Some clones are missing from TCRdb's copy, which holds only in-frame ones; the method was immunoSEQ multiplex PCR. The sample includes 130,000 to 150,000 clones, 75% to 90% seen only once; the top ten take under 3.5%. General study results and limits: Generally TCR sequences proved uncommon, though certain public TCRs appeared in numerous donors. Upon later analysis, TCR association rates were observed to vary by HLA locus, being highest for DRB1 and lowest for HLA-C.

What was sequenced was PBMCs. The clonotype comes from a woman in her thirties in good health and CMV-seronegative. This rearrangement joins TRBV5-1 to TRBJ2-5, with TRBD2 matching over 8 bases. The CDR3 nucleotides read TGCGCCAGCAGCTGGACCTCCGGGGGGGCCCTTCAAGAGACCCAGTACTTC. Translating it yields CASSWTSGGALQETQYF.